One and the same sample provided the 23 T cell receptor beta chains below, sequenced in a study of response to subunit inactivated influenza vaccine. TCRdb re-called the RT-PCR reads through MiXCR, storing one row per CDR3 protein. The top ten clones hold around 33% of a sample with 170,000 or so distinct CDR3 sequences, around 10% of them seen once. The sample consisted of CD8+ T cells sorted from PBMCs, taken roughly 24 months after vaccination. Every receptor here comes from a man between 50 and 69 years old who received an inactivated influenza vaccine.

This clonotype was observed at least ten times. The V and J genes are TRBV6-1 and TRBJ2-5; 9 bases are a match to TRBD2. The germline gives CDR1 MNHNS, CDR2 SASEGT. The junction had 9 bases not matched to a gene; V was cut back by 5 bases and J by 5 bases. This CDR3 comprises 15 residues. The CDR3 DNA follows: TGTGCCAGCAGTCGACTAGCGGACACAGGCGAGACCCAGTACTTC. The encoded protein is CASSRLADTGETQYF.

The chain has TRBV24-1 and TRBJ2-1; 12 nucleotides match TRBD2. Germline loops: CDR1 KGHDR, CDR2 SFDVKD. V lost 3 bases to trimming and J lost 6 bases; unmatched junction nucleotides: 2. The CDR3 totals 15 residues. The CDR3 region is CATSDGLAGPNEQFF. The CDR3 DNA is TGTGCCACCAGTGATGGACTAGCGGGGCCCAATGAGCAGTTCTTC.

V usage is TRBV20-1 and J usage is TRBJ2-3; no clear D gene. Trimming pared 5 bases from V and 2 bases from J, leaving 17 bases between. The CDR3 covers 15 residues. Germline V CDR1 and CDR2: DFQATT, SNEGSKA (reference sequence). The CDR3 region is CSAPSGLRHTDTQYF. The CDR3 DNA reads TGCAGTGCTCCCTCCGGCCTCAGACACACAGATACGCAGTATTTT.

The chain uses TRBV5-1 and TRBJ1-1; tentative D call: TRBD1 (6 bases). This CDR3 spans 14 amino acids. Trimming shortened V by 4 bases and J by 1 base, and 11 bases separated the two germline ends. Germline CDR1 reads SGHRS; CDR2 reads YFSETQ. The CDR3 nucleotides are TGCGCCAGCAGCCCCGGGACATCGAACACTGAAGCTTTCTTT. As protein: CASSPGTSNTEAFF.

There are many counts of this clonotype. This chain joins TRBV29-1 and TRBJ2-5; TRBD1 aligns across 7 bases. In germline, CDR1 is SQVTM, CDR2 ANQGSEA. J was trimmed by 5 bases and V by 2 bases; bases with no gene match: 11. This CDR3 region has 15 residues. CDR3 nucleotide sequence: TGCAGCGTTGAATCTGGACAGGAGGAATGGGAGACCCAGTACTTC. Translation: CSVESGQEEWETQYF.

There are many counts of this clonotype. The CDR3 DNA reads as TGTGCCAGCAGCTTGACCCCTGGGGGGAGCGACTATGGCTACACCTTC. Translated, it gives CASSLTPGGSDYGYTF. This rearrangement joins TRBV11-2 to TRBJ1-2; D may be TRBD1 (5 bases). This CDR3 is built from 16 residues. V was clipped by 3 bases and J by 3 bases, with 17 bases between them. Germline V gene data show CDR1 as SGHAT and CDR2 as FQNNGV. Full variable domain (remainder filled in from reference TRBV11-2 and TRBJ1-2): EAGVAQSPRYKIIEKRQSVAFWCNPISGHATLYWYQQILGQGPKLLIQFQNNGVVDDSQLPKDRFSAERLKGVDSTLKIQPAKLEDSAVYLCASSLTPGGSDYGYTFGSGTRLTVV.

This clonotype was detected ten times or more. The chain uses TRBV14 and TRBJ1-6; D gene ambiguous. Germline V gene data show CDR1 as SGHDN and CDR2 as FVKESK. Trimming cost V 3 bases and J 7 bases, with 7 bases left between them. The CDR3 runs to 13 residues. CDR3 in DNA: TGTGCCAGCAGCCACACACCCAATTCACCCCTCCACTTT. Its protein product is CASSHTPNSPLHF.

The sample holds a few counts of this clonotype. V and J are TRBV6-1 and TRBJ2-7; 11 bases map to TRBD2. Per germline, CDR1 MNHNS and CDR2 SASEGT. This CDR3 region has 15 residues. The V gene end was trimmed by 2 bases and the J gene end by 2 bases; junction bases not matched to a gene: 2. CDR3 sequence reads: CASSELAGGPYEQYF. The CDR3 DNA is TGTGCCAGCAGTGAATTAGCGGGAGGGCCCTACGAGCAGTACTTC.

V is TRBV7-6 and J is TRBJ2-7; TRBD2 matches 8 bases. Losses at the gene ends were 4 bases for V and 5 bases for J; bases not matched to a gene: 4. The CDR3 totals 13 residues. Looked up from germline, CDR1 is SGHVS and CDR2 is FNYEAQ. In DNA form, the CDR3 reads TGTGCCAGCAGCTACGTAGCGGGGAACGAGCAGTACTTC. Its protein is CASSYVAGNEQYF. Drawing the rest from reference TRBV7-6 and TRBJ2-7, the complete variable domain is GAGVSQSPRYKVTKRGQDVALRCDPISGHVSLYWYRQALGQGPEFLTYFNYEAQQDKSGLPNDRFSAERPEGSISTLTIQRTEQRDSAMYRCASSYVAGNEQYFGPGTRLTVT.

Only a few counts were recorded for this clonotype. This sequence joins TRBV20-1 and TRBJ2-7, with TRBD2 matching over 7 bases. V was pared by 5 bases and J by 2 bases, with 12 bases of the junction left unmatched. Germline CDR1 is DFQATT and CDR2 is SNEGSKA (reference sequence). The CDR3 runs to 15 residues. The CDR3: CSADQPSGSPYEQYF. Here the CDR3 DNA reads TGCAGTGCTGATCAACCTAGCGGTTCGCCCTACGAGCAGTACTTC.

This clonotype was seen at least ten times. V and J are TRBV12-3 or TRBV12-4 and TRBJ2-3; TRBD1 is a possible D gene (6 bases). The CDR3 runs 16 residues. Trimming left V 7 bases short and J 2 bases short, with 19 bases between. Written as DNA, the CDR3 is TGTGCCAGCACCATTATCCCAGGGGTTCCCACAGATACGCAGTATTTT. Protein: CASTIIPGVPTDTQYF.

The sample holds many counts of this clonotype. The chain has TRBV4-2 and TRBJ2-2; D may be TRBD2 (5 bases). The germline V gene encodes CDR1 LGHNA and CDR2 YNFKEQ. The V gene lost 1 base and the J gene lost 1 base, with 10 bases spanning the gap. This CDR3 comprises 16 residues. In DNA, the CDR3 is TGTGCCAGCAGCCAAGTGTCCGGGATGAACACCGGGGAGCTGTTTTTT. It specifies CASSQVSGMNTGELFF.

The V gene is TRBV7-9, the J gene TRBJ2-1, with 8 bases identical to TRBD2. Losses at the gene ends were 6 bases for V and 5 bases for J; bases not matched to a gene: 6. The CDR3 loop spans 14 amino acids. Germline lookup yields CDR1 SEHNR and CDR2 FQNEAQ (reference sequence). CDR3 loop: CASRPGGLNNEQFF. The CDR3, as DNA: TGTGCCAGCAGACCGGGGGGGCTAAACAATGAGCAGTTCTTC.

This chain joins TRBV7-8 and TRBJ2-7; D uncertain. In germline, CDR1 is SGHVS, CDR2 FQNEAQ. This CDR3 comprises 12 residues. The V and J ends lost 1 base and 6 bases respectively, with 7 bases between them. The CDR3 loop is CASSLGRREQYF. In nucleotides, the CDR3 is TGTGCCAGCAGCTTAGGACGTCGCGAGCAGTACTTC. The full variable domain, its missing parts supplied by reference TRBV7-8 and TRBJ2-7, is GAGVSQSPRYKVAKRGQDVALRCDPISGHVSLFWYQQALGQGPEFLTYFQNEAQLDKSGLPSDRFFAERPEGSVSTLKIQRTQQEDSAVYLCASSLGRREQYFGPGTRLTVT.

The rearrangement uses TRBV25-1 and TRBJ2-7; D uncertain. Germline CDR1 reads MGHDK; CDR2 reads SYGVNS. The CDR3 contains 15 residues. V lost 2 bases, J lost 7 bases, and 18 bases lay in between. The CDR3 loop is CASSERGVPDGEQYF. In DNA form, the CDR3 reads TGTGCCAGCAGTGAACGTGGGGTCCCGGACGGGGAGCAGTACTTC.

This clonotype was observed a handful of times. The rearrangement joins TRBV7-9 to TRBJ2-3; perhaps TRBD1 as D (6 bases). This CDR3 contains 15 residues. The V and J ends lost 7 bases and 1 base respectively, with 15 bases between them. Germline loops: CDR1 SEHNR, CDR2 FQNEAQ (reference sequence). The CDR3 DNA is TGTGCCAGCACCCTCCGGGACATAGGCACAGATACGCAGTATTTT. Encoded protein: CASTLRDIGTDTQYF. Complete variable domain (other parts from reference TRBV7-9 and TRBJ2-3): DTGVSQNPRHKITKRGQNVTFRCDPISEHNRLYWYRQTLGQGPEFLTYFQNEAQLEKSRLLSDRFSAERPKGSFSTLEIQRTEQGDSAMYLCASTLRDIGTDTQYFGPGTRLTVL.

This rearrangement joins TRBV3-1 to TRBJ2-3; 14 bases line up with TRBD2. After removal of 4 bases from V and 6 bases from J, the junction contained 15 bases not matched to a gene. This CDR3 region has 19 residues. In germline, CDR1 is LGHDT, CDR2 YNNKEL (reference sequence). The CDR3 DNA reads TGTGCCAGCAGCCCGCTGGGGACTAGCGGGGGTTGGCCCCCCGATACGCAGTATTTT. This encodes CASSPLGTSGGWPPDTQYF.

This clonotype was recorded at least ten times. The J gene is TRBJ1-5, the V gene TRBV12-3 or TRBV12-4, with 9 bases aligning to TRBD1. This CDR3 comprises 15 residues. J gave up 2 bases and V 6 bases, and 5 bases lay outside the gene matches. CDR3 sequence: CASSGRQGGNQPQHF. The CDR3 DNA reads as TGTGCCAGCAGCGGAAGACAGGGGGGCAATCAGCCCCAGCATTTT.

The V and J genes are TRBV3-1 and TRBJ1-2, with a possible D match to TRBD1 (5 bases). CDR1 is LGHDT, CDR2 YNNKEL, per germline (reference sequence). Trimming left V 0 bases short and J 3 bases short, with 11 bases between. The CDR3 is made up of 15 amino acids. The CDR3 spells CASSQEWGEDYGYTF. Here the CDR3 DNA reads TGTGCCAGCAGCCAAGAGTGGGGCGAGGACTATGGCTACACCTTC.

A few counts support this clonotype. The chain recombines TRBV28 with TRBJ1-3; D remains ambiguous. This CDR3 contains 14 residues. Trimming took 3 bases from V and 1 from J, leaving 7 bases between them. Germline V lookup: CDR1 MDHEN, CDR2 SYDVKM. DNA of the CDR3: TGTGCCAGCAGTTTTATCACATCTGGAAACACCATATATTTT. It codes for CASSFITSGNTIYF.

This rearrangement joins TRBV7-9 to TRBJ1-2, with D maybe TRBD1 (5 bases). Germline V gives CDR1 SEHNR, CDR2 FQNEAQ (reference sequence). This CDR3 is 15 amino acids long. The germline V and J ends were trimmed by 5 bases and 1 base, with 14 bases remaining between them. The CDR3 spells CASSPGLSYNYGYTF. In DNA, the CDR3 is TGTGCCAGCAGCCCGGGACTCTCTTATAACTATGGCTACACCTTC.

This chain links TRBV6-2 or TRBV6-3 with TRBJ2-1; no firm D call. The CDR3 totals 14 residues. CDR1 and CDR2 (germline): MNHEY, SVGEGT. V was clipped by 5 bases and J by 8 bases, with 16 bases between them. This CDR3 is CASSPPLVGDEQFF. The CDR3 coding sequence is TGTGCCAGCAGTCCGCCGCTAGTGGGCGATGAGCAGTTCTTC.

This chain links TRBV7-6 with TRBJ2-7; 7 bases match TRBD2. CDR1 and CDR2 (germline): SGHVS, FNYEAQ. The CDR3 sequence is 14 residues long. V shed 4 bases and J 6 bases; nucleotides not matched to a gene: 9. The CDR3 region is CASSSLGTKGEQYF. CDR3 nucleotide sequence: TGTGCCAGCAGCTCTTTAGGGACTAAGGGCGAGCAGTACTTC.